This TCR beta chain was identified in a study of cytomegalovirus exposure and HLA in healthy donors. A multiplex PCR was run with 60 Vbeta primers and 13 Jbeta primers. Measured with immunoSEQ multiplex PCR; TCRdb has only the in-frame clones, and not every one. This sample has 150,000 to 200,000 clones, with 81% found just once. General study findings and limits: Per a prior analysis, the majority of TCR beta V segments were productive roughly 87% or roughly 30% of the time.

The length of the CDR3 is 17 residues. Germline V gene data show CDR1 as SGHVS and CDR2 as FNYEAQ. A word on this clone: Its antigen is as yet unknown.

The sample was PBMCs. The rearrangement joins TRBV7-6 to TRBJ2-7; 11 nucleotides line up with TRBD1. The DNA matches TRBJ2-5 better at its end, which makes the J call doubtful. This clonotype was sampled from a woman between 25 and 40 years old in good health and CMV-seronegative. The CDR3: CASSFHPRDRGQETQYF. The CDR3, as DNA: TGTGCCAGCAGCTTCCATCCCCGGGACAGGGGGCAAGAGACCCAGTACTTC.